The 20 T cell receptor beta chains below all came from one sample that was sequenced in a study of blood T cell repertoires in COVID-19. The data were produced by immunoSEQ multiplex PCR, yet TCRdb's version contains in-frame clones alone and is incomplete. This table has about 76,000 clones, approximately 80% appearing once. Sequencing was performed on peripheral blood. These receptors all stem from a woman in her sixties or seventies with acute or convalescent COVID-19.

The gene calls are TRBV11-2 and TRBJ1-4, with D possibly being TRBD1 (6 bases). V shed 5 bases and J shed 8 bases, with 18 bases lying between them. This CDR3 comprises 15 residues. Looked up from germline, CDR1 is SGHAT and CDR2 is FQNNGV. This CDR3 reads CASSPQGLRLEKLFF. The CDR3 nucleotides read TGTGCCAGCAGCCCCCAGGGGCTAAGGTTGGAAAAACTGTTTTTT.

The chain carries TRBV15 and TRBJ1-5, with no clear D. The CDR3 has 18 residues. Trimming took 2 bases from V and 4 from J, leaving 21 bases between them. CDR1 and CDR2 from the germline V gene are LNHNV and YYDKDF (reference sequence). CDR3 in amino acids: CATSRRYGRETGNQPQHF. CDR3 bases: TGTGCCACCAGCAGACGCTATGGGAGGGAGACGGGAAATCAGCCCCAGCATTTT.

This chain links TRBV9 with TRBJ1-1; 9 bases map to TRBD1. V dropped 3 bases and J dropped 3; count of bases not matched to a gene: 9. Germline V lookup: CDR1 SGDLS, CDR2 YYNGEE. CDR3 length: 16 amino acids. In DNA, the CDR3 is TGTGCCAGCAGCGGGCACAGGGGGCCTCTGGACACTGAAGCTTTCTTT. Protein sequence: CASSGHRGPLDTEAFF. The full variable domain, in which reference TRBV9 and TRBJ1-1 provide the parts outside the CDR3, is DSGVTQTPKHLITATGQRVTLRCSPRSGDLSVYWYQQSLDQGLQFLIQYYNGEERAKGNILERFSAQQFPDLHSELNLSSLELGDSALYFCASSGHRGPLDTEAFFGQGTRLTVV.

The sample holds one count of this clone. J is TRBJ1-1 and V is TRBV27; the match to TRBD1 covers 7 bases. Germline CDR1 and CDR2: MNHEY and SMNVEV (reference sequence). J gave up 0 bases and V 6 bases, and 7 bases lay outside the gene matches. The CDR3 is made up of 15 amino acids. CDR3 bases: TGTGCCAGCAGCCCACCGGGACAGTTGAACACTGAAGCTTTCTTT. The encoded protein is CASSPPGQLNTEAFF.

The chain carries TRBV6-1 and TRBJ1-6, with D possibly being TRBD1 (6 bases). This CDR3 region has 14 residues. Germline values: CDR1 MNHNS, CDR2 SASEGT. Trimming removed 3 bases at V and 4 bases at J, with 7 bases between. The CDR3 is CASSEGQYNSPLHF. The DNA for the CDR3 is TGTGCCAGCAGTGAGGGACAATATAATTCACCCCTCCACTTT.

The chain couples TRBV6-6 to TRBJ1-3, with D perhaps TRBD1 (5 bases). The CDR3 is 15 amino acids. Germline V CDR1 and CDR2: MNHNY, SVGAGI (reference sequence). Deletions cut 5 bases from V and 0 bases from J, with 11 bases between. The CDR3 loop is CASSDEGASGNTIYF. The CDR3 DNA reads TGTGCCAGCAGTGACGAAGGGGCCTCTGGAAACACCATATATTTT.

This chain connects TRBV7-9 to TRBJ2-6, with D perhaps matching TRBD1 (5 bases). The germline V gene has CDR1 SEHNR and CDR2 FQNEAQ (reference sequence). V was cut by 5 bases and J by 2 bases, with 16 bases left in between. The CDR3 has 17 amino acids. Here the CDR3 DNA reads TGTGCCAGCAGCGTGACAGCCGTGGGCACTGGGGCCAACGTCCTGACTTTC. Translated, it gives CASSVTAVGTGANVLTF.

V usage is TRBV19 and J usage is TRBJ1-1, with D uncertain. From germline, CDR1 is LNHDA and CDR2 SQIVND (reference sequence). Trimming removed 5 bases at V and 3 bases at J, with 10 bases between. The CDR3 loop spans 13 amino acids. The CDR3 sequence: CASSLTADTEAFF. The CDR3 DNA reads TGTGCCAGTAGTTTAACTGCCGACACTGAAGCTTTCTTT.

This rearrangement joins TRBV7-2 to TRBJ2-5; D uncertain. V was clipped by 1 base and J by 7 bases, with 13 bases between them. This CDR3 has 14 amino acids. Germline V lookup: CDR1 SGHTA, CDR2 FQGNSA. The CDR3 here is CASSLVSLKGTQYF. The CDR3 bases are TGTGCCAGCAGCTTAGTTAGCCTAAAAGGGACCCAGTACTTC.

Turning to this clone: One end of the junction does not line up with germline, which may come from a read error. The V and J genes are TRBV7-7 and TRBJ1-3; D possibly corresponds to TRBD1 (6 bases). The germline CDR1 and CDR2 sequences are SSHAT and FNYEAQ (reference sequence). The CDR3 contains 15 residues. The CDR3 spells CASSLASGVGNTIYF. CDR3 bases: TGTGCTAGCAGCTTAGCTTCAGGGGTTGGAAACACCATATATTTT.

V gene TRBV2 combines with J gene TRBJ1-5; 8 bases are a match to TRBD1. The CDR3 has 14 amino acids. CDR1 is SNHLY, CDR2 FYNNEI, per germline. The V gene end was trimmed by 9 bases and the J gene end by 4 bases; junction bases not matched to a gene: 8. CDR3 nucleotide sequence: TGTGCCAGTTCGAATACAGGGGGAAATCAGCCCCAGCATTTT. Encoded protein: CASSNTGGNQPQHF. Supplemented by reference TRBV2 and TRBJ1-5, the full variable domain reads EPEVTQTPSHQVTQMGQEVILRCVPISNHLYFYWYRQILGQKVEFLVSFYNNEISEKSEIFDDQFSVERPDGSNFTLKIRSTKLEDSAMYFCASSNTGGNQPQHFGDGTRLSIL.

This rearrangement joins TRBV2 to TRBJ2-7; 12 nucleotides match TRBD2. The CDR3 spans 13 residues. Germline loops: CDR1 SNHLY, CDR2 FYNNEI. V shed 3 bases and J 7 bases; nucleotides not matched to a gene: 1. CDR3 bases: TGTGCCAGCAGTGAGCTAGCGGGAGGGGAGCAGTACGTC. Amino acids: CASSELAGGEQYV.

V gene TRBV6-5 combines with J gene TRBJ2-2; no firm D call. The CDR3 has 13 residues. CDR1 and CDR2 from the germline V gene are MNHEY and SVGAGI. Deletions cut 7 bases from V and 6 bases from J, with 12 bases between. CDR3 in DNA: TGTGCCAGCATGGCATCAAAGTCCGGGGAGCTGTTTTTT. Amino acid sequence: CASMASKSGELFF.

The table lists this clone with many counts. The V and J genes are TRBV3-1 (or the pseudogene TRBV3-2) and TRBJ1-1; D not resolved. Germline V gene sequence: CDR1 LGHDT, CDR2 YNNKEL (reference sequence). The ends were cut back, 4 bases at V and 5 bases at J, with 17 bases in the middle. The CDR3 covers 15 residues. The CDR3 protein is CASSRRLTIGTEAFF. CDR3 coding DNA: TGTGCCAGCAGCCGTCGACTGACGATTGGTACTGAAGCTTTCTTT.

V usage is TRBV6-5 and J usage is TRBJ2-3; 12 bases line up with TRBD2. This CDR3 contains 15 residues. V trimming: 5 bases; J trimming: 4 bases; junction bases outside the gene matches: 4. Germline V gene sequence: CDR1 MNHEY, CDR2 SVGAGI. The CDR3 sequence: CASSRLAGESDTQYF. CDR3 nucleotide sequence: TGTGCCAGCAGTCGACTAGCGGGGGAGTCAGATACGCAGTATTTT.

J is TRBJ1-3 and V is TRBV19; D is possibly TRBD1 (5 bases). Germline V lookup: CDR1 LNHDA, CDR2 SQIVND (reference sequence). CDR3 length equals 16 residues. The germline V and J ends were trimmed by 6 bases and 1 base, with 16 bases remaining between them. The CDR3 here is CASRPTGGTSGNTIYF. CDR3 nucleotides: TGTGCCAGTAGGCCTACAGGTGGAACGTCTGGAAACACCATATATTTT.

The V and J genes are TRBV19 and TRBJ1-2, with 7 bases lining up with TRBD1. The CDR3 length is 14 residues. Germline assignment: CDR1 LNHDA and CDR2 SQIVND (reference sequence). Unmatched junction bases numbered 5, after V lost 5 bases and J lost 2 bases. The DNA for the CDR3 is TGTGCCAGTAGTGTCACAGGGGACAACTATGGCTACACCTTC. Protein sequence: CASSVTGDNYGYTF.

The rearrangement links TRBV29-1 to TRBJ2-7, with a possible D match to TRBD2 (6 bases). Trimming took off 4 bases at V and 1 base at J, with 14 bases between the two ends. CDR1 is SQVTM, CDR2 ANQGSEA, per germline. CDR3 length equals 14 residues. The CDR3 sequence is CSVVGGQTSYEQYF. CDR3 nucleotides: TGCAGCGTTGTAGGAGGGCAGACATCCTACGAGCAGTACTTC.

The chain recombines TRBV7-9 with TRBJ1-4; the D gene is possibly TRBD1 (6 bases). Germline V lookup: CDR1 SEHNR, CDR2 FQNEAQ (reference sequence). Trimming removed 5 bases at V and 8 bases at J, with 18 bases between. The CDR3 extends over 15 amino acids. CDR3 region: CASSKVGGAGEKLFF. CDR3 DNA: TGTGCCAGCAGCAAAGTAGGGGGGGCAGGCGAAAAACTGTTTTTT.

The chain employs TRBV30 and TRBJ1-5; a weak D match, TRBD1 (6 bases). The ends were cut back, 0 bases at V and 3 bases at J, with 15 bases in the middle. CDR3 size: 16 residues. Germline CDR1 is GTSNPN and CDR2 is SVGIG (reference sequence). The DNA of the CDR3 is TGTGCCTGGAGTGTAGGTACCGGACAGAACAATCAGCCCCAGCATTTT. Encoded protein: CAWSVGTGQNNQPQHF.